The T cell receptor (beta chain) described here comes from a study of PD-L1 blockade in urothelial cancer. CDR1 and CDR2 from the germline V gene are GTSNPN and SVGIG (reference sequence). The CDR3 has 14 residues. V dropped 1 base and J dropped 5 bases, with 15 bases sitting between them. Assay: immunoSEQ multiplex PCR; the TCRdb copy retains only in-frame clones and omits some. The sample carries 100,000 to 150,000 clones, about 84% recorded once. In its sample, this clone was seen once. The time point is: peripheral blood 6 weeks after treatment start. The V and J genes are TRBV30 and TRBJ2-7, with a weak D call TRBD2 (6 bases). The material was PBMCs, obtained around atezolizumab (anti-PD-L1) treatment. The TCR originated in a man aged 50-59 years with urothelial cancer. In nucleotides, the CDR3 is TGTGCCTGGAGTGCTGGAGGGAGCGCCCACGAGCAGTACTTC. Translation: CAWSAGGSAHEQYF.